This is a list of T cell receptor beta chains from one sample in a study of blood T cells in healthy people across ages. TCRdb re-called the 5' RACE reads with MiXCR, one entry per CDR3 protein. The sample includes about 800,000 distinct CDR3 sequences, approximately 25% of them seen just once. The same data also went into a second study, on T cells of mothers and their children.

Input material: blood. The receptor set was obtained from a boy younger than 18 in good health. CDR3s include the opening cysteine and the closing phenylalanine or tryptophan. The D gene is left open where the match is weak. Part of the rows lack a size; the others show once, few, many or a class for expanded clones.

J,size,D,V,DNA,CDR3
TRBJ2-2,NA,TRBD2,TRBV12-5,TGTGCTAGTGGTTTGGGGGGACTAGCGGGAGATGTCGGGGAGCTGTTTTTT,CASGLGGLAGDVGELFF
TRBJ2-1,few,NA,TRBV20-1,TGCAGTGCTCCCCCCCAGGATAGTGAGCAGTTCTTC,CSAPPQDSEQFF
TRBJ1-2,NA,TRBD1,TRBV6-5,TGTGCCAGCAGTCACTCGACGAAGGGGGCCGAGGGCTACACCTTC,CASSHSTKGAEGYTF
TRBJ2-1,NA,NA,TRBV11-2,TGTGCCAGCAGCCAAGGATTAATGGATGAGCAGTTCTTC,CASSQGLMDEQFF
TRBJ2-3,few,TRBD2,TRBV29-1,TGCAGCGTCGGGAGGGATACAGATACGCAGTATTTT,CSVGRDTDTQYF
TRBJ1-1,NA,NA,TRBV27,TGTGCCAGCAGTTTATCGTGGGGGAGCATTGGGACTGAAGCTTTCTTT,CASSLSWGSIGTEAFF
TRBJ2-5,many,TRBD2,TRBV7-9,TGTGCCAGCAGCTTAGGTCCTAGCGGGGTTCAAGAGACCCAGTACTTC,CASSLGPSGVQETQYF
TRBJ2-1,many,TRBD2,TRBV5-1,TGCGCCAGCAGCCCTATCGCTAGCGGGGGCAATGAGCAGTTCTTC,CASSPIASGGNEQFF
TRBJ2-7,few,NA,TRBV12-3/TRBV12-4,TGTGCCAGCAGCGAAAACTACGAGCAGTACTTC,CASSENYEQYF
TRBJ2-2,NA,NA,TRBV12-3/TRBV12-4,TGTGCCAGCAGTTTATTCGCGGGCTTAAGGGGGGAGCTGTTTTTT,CASSLFAGLRGELFF
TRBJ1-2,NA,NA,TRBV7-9,TGTGCCAGCGGCGGATTGGGAACAGGGCCCGGCTACACCTTC,CASGGLGTGPGYTF
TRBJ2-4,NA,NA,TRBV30,TGTGCCTGGAACCCAAGAGGGGCCAAAAACATTCAGTACTTC,CAWNPRGAKNIQYF
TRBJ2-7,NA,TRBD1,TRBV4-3,TGCGCCAGCAGCCAAGAAAGGGGGCAGGGCTACTACGAGCAGTACTTC,CASSQERGQGYYEQYF
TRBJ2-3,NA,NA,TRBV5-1,TGCGCCAGCAGCTTGGTACCAATGCCAGATACGCAGTATTTT,CASSLVPMPDTQYF
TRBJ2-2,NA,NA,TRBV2,TGTGCCAGCAAAGAAAAAGGGGTAACCGGGGAGCTGTTTTTT,CASKEKGVTGELFF
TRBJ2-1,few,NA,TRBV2,TGTGCCAGCACCGCGAGTGGTAGGGTACATGAGCAGTTCTTC,CASTASGRVHEQFF
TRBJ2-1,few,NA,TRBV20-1,TGCAGTGCTAGTAACAAGAATGAGCAGTTCTTC,CSASNKNEQFF
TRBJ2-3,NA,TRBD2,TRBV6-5,TGTGCCACCGCGGGGGGATACACAGATACGCAGTATTTT,CATAGGYTDTQYF
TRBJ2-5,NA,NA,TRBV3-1,TGTGCCAGCAGCCGAGGGGTAGAGACCCAGTACTTC,CASSRGVETQYF
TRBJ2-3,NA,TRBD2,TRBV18,TGTGCCAGCTCAACCCAGCGGGGGAACACAGATACGCAGTATTTT,CASSTQRGNTDTQYF
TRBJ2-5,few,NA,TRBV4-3,TGCGCCAGCAGCCAAGATTGGGGAGGAGGGGCTCAAGAGACCCAGTACTTC,CASSQDWGGGAQETQYF
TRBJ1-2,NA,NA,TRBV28,TGTGCCAGCAGTGCAGGGACGTGGGGCTACACCTTC,CASSAGTWGYTF
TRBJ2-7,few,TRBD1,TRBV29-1,TGCAGCGTGGCGGCAGGGGGCGTGAAATACGAGCAGTACTTC,CSVAAGGVKYEQYF
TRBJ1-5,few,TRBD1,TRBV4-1,TGCGCCAGCAGCCATCCTGGGACAGGCGACGCCAATCAGCCCCAGCATTTT,CASSHPGTGDANQPQHF
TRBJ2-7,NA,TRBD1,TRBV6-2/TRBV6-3,TGTGCCATAACCGCCACAGGGGGCGCGCGGTACGAGCAGTACTTC,CAITATGGARYEQYF
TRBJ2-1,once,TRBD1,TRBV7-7,TGTGCTAGCAGATCCGGGACAGGGGGCTACAATGAGCAGTTCTTC,CASRSGTGGYNEQFF
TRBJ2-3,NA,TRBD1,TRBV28,TGTGCCAGCAGTTTATGGGCAGGGGGTACGCAGTATTTT,CASSLWAGGTQYF
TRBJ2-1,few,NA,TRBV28,TGTGCCAGCAGTTTAAAGGCGAGTCTCCTCTACAATGAGCAGTTCTTC,CASSLKASLLYNEQFF
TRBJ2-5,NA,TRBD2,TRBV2,TGTGCCAGCATCCTGCCAGAACTAGCGGGAGGGGAGACCCAGTACTTC,CASILPELAGGETQYF
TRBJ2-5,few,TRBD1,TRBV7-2,TGTGCCAGCACCCTAGACAGGGGAGGAGAGACCCAGTACTTC,CASTLDRGGETQYF
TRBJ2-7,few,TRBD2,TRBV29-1,TGCAGCGTTGAAGCCGCGGAGACTAGCGGGAGACCCTACGAGCAGTACTTC,CSVEAAETSGRPYEQYF
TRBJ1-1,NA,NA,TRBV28,TGTGCCAGCAGCTCCTTCGACCTTTATATGAACACTGAAGCTTTCTTT,CASSSFDLYMNTEAFF
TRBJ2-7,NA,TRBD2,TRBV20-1,TGCAGTGCTAGGTCCAGCGGGAGCGAGCAGTACTTC,CSARSSGSEQYF
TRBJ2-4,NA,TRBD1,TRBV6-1,TGTGCCAGCAGTGAAGTTGGGACAGGGGATAACATTCAGTACTTC,CASSEVGTGDNIQYF
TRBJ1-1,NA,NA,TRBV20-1,TGCAGTGCTCTAGGGGTAGGGGTGAACACTGAAGCTTTCTTT,CSALGVGVNTEAFF
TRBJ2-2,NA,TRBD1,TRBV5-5,TGTGCCAGCAGCTTTTCCGGACAGGGGGCCGCCGGGGTGCTGTTTTTT,CASSFSGQGAAGVLFF
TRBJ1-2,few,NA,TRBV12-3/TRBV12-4,TGTGCCAGCAGCTACACAGTGGTCGGCTATGGCTACACCTTC,CASSYTVVGYGYTF
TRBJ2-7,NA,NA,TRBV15,TGTGCCACCAGCAGGGGATTTGTGCCCGAGCAGTACTTC,CATSRGFVPEQYF
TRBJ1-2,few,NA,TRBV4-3,TGCGCCAGCAGCCAGGCAAATAAGCCTAACTATGGCTACACCTTC,CASSQANKPNYGYTF
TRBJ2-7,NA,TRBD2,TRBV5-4,TGTGCCAGCAGCTTGGATAGACTAGCGGGGGTGGAGGAGCAGTACTTC,CASSLDRLAGVEEQYF